The 12 T cell receptor beta chains below were found in one sample sequenced in a study of blood T cell repertoires in COVID-19. The data were produced by immunoSEQ multiplex PCR, yet TCRdb's version contains in-frame clones alone and is incomplete. Among over 85,000 clones, 75% to 95% were seen once, and the ten largest hold approximately 2.2%. The sequencing sample was made of peripheral blood. These receptors originate from a human donor with active COVID-19. The donor label of this sample is uncertain.

V usage is TRBV6-5 and J usage is TRBJ1-6; tentatively, D is TRBD1 (5 bases). The germline CDR1 and CDR2 sequences are MNHEY and SVGAGI. The V gene lost 2 bases and the J gene lost 5 bases, with 10 bases spanning the gap. This CDR3 region has 15 residues. For the CDR3, the DNA is TGTGCCAGCAGTTACAAAGGGGATAATAATTCACCCCTCCACTTT. This sequence encodes CASSYKGDNNSPLHF.

The V call is TRBV6-2 or TRBV6-3, the J call TRBJ1-2, with D maybe TRBD1 (6 bases). The CDR3 spans 15 residues. V lost 4 bases and J lost 0, with 12 bases in between. Germline values: CDR1 MNHEY, CDR2 SVGEGT. The CDR3 loop reads CASSSWTATNYGYTF. The CDR3 DNA reads as TGTGCCAGCAGTTCTTGGACAGCTACTAACTATGGCTACACCTTC.

The V and J genes are TRBV2 and TRBJ2-7; D unclear. In germline, CDR1 is SNHLY, CDR2 FYNNEI. The CDR3 is made up of 12 amino acids. The V end was cut by 3 bases, the J end by 4 bases, with 7 bases between. The DNA for the CDR3 is TGTGCCAGCAGTGACTCTGCGTACGAGCAGTACTTC. This encodes CASSDSAYEQYF.

V and J are TRBV19 and TRBJ1-3, with D perhaps matching TRBD1 (6 bases). CDR1 is LNHDA and CDR2 is SQIVND in the germline V gene (reference sequence). The CDR3 spans 13 residues. The V end was cut by 5 bases, the J end by 2 bases, with 7 bases between. The CDR3 bases are TGTGCCAGTAGTCCAGGGGCTGGAAACACCATATATTTT. It specifies CASSPGAGNTIYF.

The V call is TRBV6-2 or TRBV6-3, the J call TRBJ1-4; no definite D call. CDR3 size: 12 residues. Trimming shortened V by 6 bases and J by 3 bases, and 5 bases separated the two germline ends. The germline V gene has CDR1 MNHEY and CDR2 SVGEGT. The CDR3 DNA sequence: TGTGCCAGCAGCAGCTCTAATGAAAAACTGTTTTTT. Translated, it gives CASSSSNEKLFF.

This chain uses TRBV6-6 with TRBJ2-7; D is unclear. CDR1 is MNHNY, CDR2 SVGAGI, per germline (reference sequence). CDR3 length: 13 amino acids. V lost 6 bases and J lost 3, with 12 bases in between. CDR3 residues: CASRFTRFYEQYF. The CDR3 nucleotides are TGTGCCAGCAGATTCACAAGATTCTACGAGCAGTACTTC.

This chain joins TRBV5-1 and TRBJ1-4; 7 nucleotides agree with TRBD1. Trimming cost V 4 bases and J 0 bases; bases outside gene matches: 6. This CDR3 region has 16 residues. Germline V gene sequence: CDR1 SGHRS, CDR2 YFSETQ. The CDR3 sequence: CASSATGTATNEKLFF. The CDR3, as DNA: TGCGCCAGCAGCGCGACAGGGACGGCAACTAATGAAAAACTGTTTTTT.

CDR3 amino acids: CASSFRPSGVFLETQYF. In DNA, the CDR3 is TGTGCCAGCAGCTTCCGTCCTAGCGGGGTCTTCTTAGAGACCCAGTACTTC. The J gene is TRBJ2-5, the V gene TRBV7-6; 9 bases map to TRBD2. This CDR3 has 17 residues. J lost 4 bases, V lost 3 bases, and 12 bases had no gene match. Germline assignment: CDR1 SGHVS and CDR2 FNYEAQ.

The chain employs TRBV7-2 and TRBJ2-3; D possibly corresponds to TRBD2 (6 bases). Looked up from germline, CDR1 is SGHTA and CDR2 is FQGNSA. The CDR3 has 15 amino acids. Trimming cost V 5 bases and J 5 bases, with 17 bases left between them. CDR3 DNA: TGTGCCAGCAGCCCCGGCGGGGTAGTTTTAGATACGCAGTATTTT. Translation gives CASSPGGVVLDTQYF.

This chain connects TRBV9 to TRBJ2-7; 9 nucleotides agree with TRBD1. The germline V gene has CDR1 SGDLS and CDR2 YYNGEE. The CDR3 covers 16 residues. The J segment lost 2 bases and the V segment lost 4 bases, leaving 10 bases of the junction unmatched. CDR3 protein: CASSPTAGQGTYEQYF. CDR3 sequence (DNA): TGTGCCAGCAGCCCAACCGCGGGACAGGGCACCTACGAGCAGTACTTC. Full variable domain (outside the CDR3, taken from reference TRBV9 and TRBJ2-7): DSGVTQTPKHLITATGQRVTLRCSPRSGDLSVYWYQQSLDQGLQFLIQYYNGEERAKGNILERFSAQQFPDLHSELNLSSLELGDSALYFCASSPTAGQGTYEQYFGPGTRLTVT.

V gene TRBV10-3 combines with J gene TRBJ2-3; 9 nucleotides agree with TRBD2. Trimming took 2 bases from V and 1 from J; bases not matched to a gene: 4. This CDR3 is 16 amino acids long. The germline CDR1 and CDR2 sequences are ENHRY and SYGVKD. CDR3 sequence: CAISEGPSGGTDTQYF. The CDR3 region has the DNA TGTGCCATCAGTGAGGGGCCTAGCGGGGGCACAGATACGCAGTATTTT.

V gene TRBV7-2 combines with J gene TRBJ1-1; 7 bases are shared with TRBD1. V lost 1 base to trimming and J lost 1 base; unmatched junction nucleotides: 3. Germline V CDR1 and CDR2: SGHTA, FQGNSA. The CDR3 is made up of 15 amino acids. CDR3 amino acids: CASSLGRTGNTEAFF. The CDR3 bases are TGTGCCAGCAGCTTAGGAAGGACAGGGAACACTGAAGCTTTCTTT.